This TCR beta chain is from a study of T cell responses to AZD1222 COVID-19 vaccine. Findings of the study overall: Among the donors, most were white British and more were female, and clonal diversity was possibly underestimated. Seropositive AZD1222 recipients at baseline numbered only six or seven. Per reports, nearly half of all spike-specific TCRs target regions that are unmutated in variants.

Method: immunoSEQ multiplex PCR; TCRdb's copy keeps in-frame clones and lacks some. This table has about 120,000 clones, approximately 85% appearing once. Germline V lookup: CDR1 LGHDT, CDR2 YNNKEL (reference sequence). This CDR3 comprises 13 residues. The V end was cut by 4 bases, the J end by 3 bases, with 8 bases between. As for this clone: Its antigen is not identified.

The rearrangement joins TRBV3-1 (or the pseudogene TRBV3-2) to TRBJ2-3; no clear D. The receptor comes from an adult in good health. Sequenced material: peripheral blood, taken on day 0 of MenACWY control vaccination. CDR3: CASSLMVTDTQYF. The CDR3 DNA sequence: TGTGCCAGCAGCCTCATGGTTACAGATACGCAGTATTTT.